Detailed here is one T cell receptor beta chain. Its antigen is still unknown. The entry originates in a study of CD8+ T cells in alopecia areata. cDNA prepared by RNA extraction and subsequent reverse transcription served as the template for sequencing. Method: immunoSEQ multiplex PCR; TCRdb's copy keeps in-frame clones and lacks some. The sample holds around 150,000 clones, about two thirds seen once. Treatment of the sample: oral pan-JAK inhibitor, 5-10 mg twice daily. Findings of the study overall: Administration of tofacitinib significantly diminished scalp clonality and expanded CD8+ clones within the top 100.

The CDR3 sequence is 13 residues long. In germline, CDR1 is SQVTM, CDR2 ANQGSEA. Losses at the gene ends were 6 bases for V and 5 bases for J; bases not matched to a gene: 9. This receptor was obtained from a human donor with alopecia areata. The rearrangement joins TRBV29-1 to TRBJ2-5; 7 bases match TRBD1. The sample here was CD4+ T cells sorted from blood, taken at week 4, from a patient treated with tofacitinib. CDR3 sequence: CSVVQGPEETQYF. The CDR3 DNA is TGCAGCGTGGTACAGGGGCCGGAGGAGACCCAGTACTTC.